A single sample is the source of the 9 T cell receptor beta chains below, sequenced in a study of lung T cells in sarcoidosis with Löfgren's syndrome. Via MiXCR, TCRdb re-called the reads, giving one row per CDR3 protein. The table lists 2,500 to 3,500 distinct CDR3 sequences, less than 35% of them singletons, with 10% to 15% in the top ten. The sample comprised CD4+ T cells from bronchoalveolar lavage. These receptors were collected from a human donor with sarcoidosis (Löfgren's syndrome or another form), or a control subject (not recorded which).

Notes on this clonotype: Because the CDR3 is missing its conserved closing phenylalanine or tryptophan, this is likely a read error. Because the CDR3's place on the DNA is in doubt, the DNA is left out and the CDR3 is given as listed by TCRdb. The chain has TRBV2 and TRBJ2-3; the listed D gene, TRBD1, was not tested against the DNA. The CDR3 extends over 13 residues, inclusive of both ends. The germline V gene has CDR1 SNHLY and CDR2 FYNNEI. The CDR3 spells CASGLQGTDTQYL.

Concerning this clonotype itself: A read error may explain this, as a much larger clone is one base away. The gene calls are TRBV11-2 and TRBJ2-1; tentatively, D is TRBD2 (6 bases). Germline V CDR1 and CDR2: SGHAT, FQNNGV. This CDR3 spans 15 amino acids. The CDR3: CAGSLGLPSFNEQFF. CDR3 nucleotides: TGTGCCGGCAGCCTGGGACTCCCCTCCTTCAATGAGCAGTTCTTC.

In its sample, this clonotype is medium-sized. The CDR3 DNA is TGTGCCAGCAGCTTATGGGGGCCAGGCACCGGGGAGCTGTTTTTT. Translation: CASSLWGPGTGELFF. The J gene is TRBJ2-2, the V gene TRBV7-2, with D possibly TRBD1 on 6 matching bases. The CDR3 totals 15 residues. Germline V CDR1 and CDR2: SGHTA, FQGNSA. Trimming shortened V by 2 bases and J by 4 bases, and 11 bases separated the two germline ends.

Of note for this clonotype: Likely a read error: the CDR3 ends without its conserved phenylalanine or tryptophan. It is unclear where the CDR3 begins or ends on the DNA, so no DNA is shown, and the CDR3 is as TCRdb lists it. The V and J genes are TRBV6-6 and TRBJ1-1; the D segment call TRBD1 is taken from the table without a DNA check. The CDR3 is 15 amino acids in total, end residues counted. Germline V lookup: CDR1 MNHNY, CDR2 SVGAGI (reference sequence). Here the CDR3 reads CASSYVDSLGTEASL.

This clonotype has a count of ten or more. The V gene is TRBV5-1, the J gene TRBJ1-5, with TRBD1 matching 8 bases. After removal of 4 bases from V and 7 bases from J, the junction contained 7 bases not matched to a gene. The CDR3 spans 14 residues. Germline CDR1 is SGHRS and CDR2 is YFSETQ. The DNA for the CDR3 is TGCGCCAGCAGCCTGGACAGGGCTAAGCAGCCCCAGCATTTT. Amino acid sequence: CASSLDRAKQPQHF.

The rearrangement links TRBV9 to TRBJ2-2; no firm D call. From germline, CDR1 is SGDLS and CDR2 YYNGEE. The ends were cut back, 3 bases at V and 6 bases at J, with 9 bases in the middle. The CDR3 length is 13 residues. The CDR3 reads CASSANVPGELFF. The CDR3 DNA follows: TGTGCCAGCAGCGCAAACGTCCCCGGGGAGCTGTTTTTT.

This clonotype is medium-sized (0.01 to 0.1%) within its sample. The J gene is TRBJ1-1, the V gene TRBV20-1; 8 positions match TRBD1. Germline assignment: CDR1 DFQATT and CDR2 SNEGSKA (reference sequence). This CDR3 spans 12 amino acids. Trimming took 6 bases from V and 4 from J; bases not matched to a gene: 4. The CDR3 loop reads CSAADRVTEAFF. The CDR3 nucleotides are TGCAGTGCCGCGGACAGGGTCACTGAAGCTTTCTTT.

Concerning this clonotype: A read error is possible here, since a much larger clone lies one base away. It is likely a read error, because the conserved phenylalanine at the end of the CDR3 is missing. The chain uses TRBV5-4 and TRBJ1-6; D unresolved. V was trimmed by 0 bases and J by 12 bases, leaving 7 bases between them. The CDR3 loop spans 12 amino acids. Germline-derived CDR1 and CDR2 are SGHNT and YYREEE (reference sequence). CDR3 amino acids: CASSLDRGPLHL. As DNA, the CDR3 is TGTGCCAGCAGCTTGGATCGAGGACCCCTCCACCTT.

Regarding this clonotype: The junction and the germline gene differ at one end; a read error may be behind it. This sequence joins TRBV3-1 and TRBJ2-7; D remains ambiguous. Germline V gives CDR1 LGHDT, CDR2 YNNKEL (reference sequence). The CDR3 consists of 13 residues. CDR3 bases: TGTGCCGGCAGCCCTGGACGGACCTACGAGCAGTGCTTC. Protein: CAGSPGRTYEQCF.